These 11 T cell receptor beta chains originate from one sample sequenced in a study of CD8 T cells in Susac syndrome. RNA totalling about 0.45 to 1 ug underwent reverse transcription with random hexamers. TCRdb redid the calling of the immunoSEQ multiplex PCR reads with MiXCR, one entry per CDR3 protein. The table records about 300,000 distinct CDR3 sequences, approximately 85% of them present only once. Source material: CD8+ T cells from PBMCs. These receptors originate from a human donor with multiple sclerosis.

CDR3 region: CASRGIAGAQNEQFF. For the CDR3, the DNA is TGTGCCAGCAGGGGGATAGCGGGAGCGCAGAATGAGCAGTTCTTC. V gene TRBV6-1 combines with J gene TRBJ2-1; 9 bases map to TRBD2. Germline assignment: CDR1 MNHNS and CDR2 SASEGT. Trimming took 6 bases from V and 7 from J; bases not matched to a gene: 10. This CDR3 comprises 15 residues.

The chain uses TRBV19 and TRBJ2-3, with a weak D call TRBD2 (5 bases). V dropped 3 bases and J dropped 1 base, with 11 bases sitting between them. The germline V gene encodes CDR1 LNHDA and CDR2 SQIVND (reference sequence). The CDR3 contains 15 residues. CDR3 coding DNA: TGTGCCAGTAGTATTGGTGGGAGAGGCACAGATACGCAGTATTTT. Residues: CASSIGGRGTDTQYF.

The rearrangement links TRBV19 to TRBJ2-7, with D hard to call. Germline V lookup: CDR1 LNHDA, CDR2 SQIVND (reference sequence). CDR3 length: 13 residues. V dropped 8 bases and J dropped 1 base, with 12 bases sitting between them. The CDR3 sequence is CASAAFRSYEQYF. In DNA, the CDR3 is TGTGCCAGTGCGGCGTTTAGATCCTACGAGCAGTACTTC.

V gene TRBV12-3 or TRBV12-4 combines with J gene TRBJ2-1; TRBD2 agrees at 8 bases. This CDR3 region has 18 residues. V shed 3 bases and J 2 bases; nucleotides not matched to a gene: 12. CDR3 bases: TGTGCCAGCAGTTTCGGGACTAGGCTTCAACTTGCCTACAATGAGCAGTTCTTC. It codes for CASSFGTRLQLAYNEQFF.

J is TRBJ2-2 and V is TRBV3-1; 9 bases fit TRBD2. The CDR3 is 17 amino acids. Trimming at V came to 0 bases and at J to 0 bases, leaving 2 bases not matched to a gene. In germline, CDR1 is LGHDT, CDR2 YNNKEL (reference sequence). CDR3 nucleotides: TGTGCCAGCAGCCAAGATCGACTAGCGGCGAACACCGGGGAGCTGTTTTTT. This translates into CASSQDRLAANTGELFF.

The V gene is TRBV7-9, the J gene TRBJ1-2; 12 bases match TRBD1. This CDR3 is built from 15 residues. The V gene end was trimmed by 5 bases and the J gene end by 5 bases; junction bases not matched to a gene: 6. Looked up from germline, CDR1 is SEHNR and CDR2 is FQNEAQ (reference sequence). CDR3 region: CASSQGTGGLYGYTF. The CDR3 DNA is TGTGCCAGCAGCCAGGGGACAGGGGGCTTGTATGGCTACACCTTC.

This chain uses TRBV30 with TRBJ2-6; 9 bases agree with TRBD1. Trimming removed 8 bases from V and 3 bases from J; junction bases left unmatched: 11. This CDR3 has 16 residues. Germline V CDR1 and CDR2: GTSNPN, SVGIG (reference sequence). In DNA form, the CDR3 reads TGTGCCCGCTCCCGGGACAGGGTCTTTGGGGCCAACGTCCTGACTTTC. It is translated as CARSRDRVFGANVLTF.

V usage is TRBV10-3 and J usage is TRBJ2-7, with TRBD2 as a possible D gene (5 bases). Per the germline V gene, CDR1 is ENHRY and CDR2 is SYGVKD. The CDR3 has 15 amino acids. Trimming left V 6 bases short and J 5 bases short, with 20 bases between. CDR3 sequence: CAISSTALRENEQYF. DNA for the CDR3: TGTGCCATCAGCTCGACTGCTTTGAGGGAGAACGAGCAGTACTTC.

The genes are TRBV10-3 and TRBJ2-5; a weak D match, TRBD1 (5 bases). V lost 3 bases, J lost 4 bases, and 15 bases lay in between. The CDR3 covers 15 residues. Germline V CDR1 and CDR2: ENHRY, SYGVKD. The CDR3 reads CAISDPQGERETQYF. The CDR3 bases are TGTGCCATCAGTGACCCCCAGGGTGAGCGAGAGACCCAGTACTTC.

V is TRBV7-3 and J is TRBJ2-5; D may be TRBD2 (6 bases). The CDR3 has 14 residues. Trimming shortened V by 2 bases and J by 3 bases, and 10 bases separated the two germline ends. CDR1 and CDR2 from the germline V gene are SGHTA and FQGTGA. CDR3 bases: TGTGCCAGCAGCTTAGGAGGGAGCGAAGAGACCCAGTACTTC. This sequence encodes CASSLGGSEETQYF.

The V call is TRBV11-2, the J call TRBJ2-1; tentative D call: TRBD2 (6 bases). CDR3 size: 16 residues. Germline CDR1 SGHAT, CDR2 FQNNGV. V gave up 0 bases and J gave up 2 bases, with 11 bases separating them. The CDR3 here is CASSLEASVTYNEQFF. Written as DNA, the CDR3 is TGTGCCAGCAGCTTAGAGGCTAGCGTTACCTACAATGAGCAGTTCTTC.